This T cell receptor beta chain was captured in a study of CD8 T cells in Susac syndrome. Random hexamers were used to reverse transcribe roughly 0.5 to 1 ug of RNA. MiXCR, run by TCRdb on the immunoSEQ multiplex PCR reads, gives a single entry per CDR3 protein. Altogether about 200,000 distinct CDR3 sequences are present, around nine tenths being singletons, with the ten largest covering 0.087%. The CDR3 sequence is 12 residues long. Losses at the gene ends were 11 bases for V and 7 bases for J; bases not matched to a gene: 10. Germline loops: CDR1 PRHDT, CDR2 FYEKMQ (reference sequence). The rearrangement uses TRBV13 and TRBJ1-2; TRBD1 matches 7 bases. The sequenced material came from CD4+ T cells from PBMCs. The receptor's source is a human donor with Susac syndrome. The CDR3 bases are TGTGCCTTTACCGGGACAGATGGTGGCTACACCTTC. It yields the protein CAFTGTDGGYTF.